The 30 T cell receptor beta chains reported below all come from one sample, sequenced in a study of beta chain features in type 1 diabetes. Findings and limits, study-wide: When Type 1 diabetes patients were examined, their TCRB CDR3s proved moderately but significantly shorter in all four CD4+ subsets.

These receptors are not linked to any known antigen. Since all of the isolated RNA was reverse transcribed, expressed TCRB transcripts were what got sequenced. TCRdb's copy holds only in-frame clones and misses some; the assay was immunoSEQ multiplex PCR. This table has some 660,000 clones, over 12% appearing once. Sequenced input: naive CD4+ T cells from blood. The source of these receptors is a man in his late teens or twenties with type 1 diabetes.

This clone was recorded a few times. The chain carries TRBV27 and TRBJ2-7; TRBD1 might be the D (5 bases). V gave up 4 bases and J gave up 4 bases, with 14 bases separating them. This CDR3 has 14 amino acids. The V gene's germline CDR1 is MNHEY and CDR2 SMNVEV (reference sequence). In DNA, the CDR3 is TGTGCCAGCAGTTCCCGGACAACTCCTTACGAGCAGTACTTC. Its translation is CASSSRTTPYEQYF.

The genes are TRBV2 and TRBJ1-4, with D maybe TRBD1 (5 bases). The CDR3 runs to 14 residues. Germline V gives CDR1 SNHLY, CDR2 FYNNEI. Trimming took off 4 bases at V and 5 bases at J, with 11 bases between the two ends. CDR3 sequence reads: CASSVGRTNEKLFF. The DNA of the CDR3 is TGTGCCAGCAGTGTGGGCAGGACAAATGAAAAACTGTTTTTT.

This clone was observed a few times. The genes are TRBV28 and TRBJ1-3; no clear D gene. V lost 5 bases and J 0 bases, leaving 8 bases between the germline ends. Germline V gene data show CDR1 as MDHEN and CDR2 as SYDVKM. The CDR3 consists of 14 residues. The CDR3 DNA is TGTGCCAGCAGTCCGACGGTCTCTGGAAACACCATATATTTT. It translates to CASSPTVSGNTIYF.

This clone was recorded a few times. The V gene is TRBV7-2, the J gene TRBJ2-1, with TRBD1 matching 10 bases. With V trimmed by 4 bases and J by 7 bases, 4 bases remained unmatched. The germline V gene encodes CDR1 SGHTA and CDR2 FQGNSA. The CDR3 runs 14 residues. CDR3 DNA: TGTGCCAGCAGCTCCCGGACAGGGGGGAATGAGCAGTTCTTC. This translates into CASSSRTGGNEQFF.

This clone has more than one count but fewer than ten. J is TRBJ2-1 and V is TRBV9; D is perhaps TRBD2 (5 bases). The V end lost 4 bases, the J end lost 0 bases, and 17 bases lay between the germline ends. CDR1 and CDR2 from the germline V gene are SGDLS and YYNGEE. The CDR3 covers 17 residues. This chain's CDR3 is CASSNPGRESSYNEQFF. For the CDR3, the DNA is TGTGCCAGCAGCAACCCGGGTAGGGAGAGCTCCTACAATGAGCAGTTCTTC.

This clone was observed a few times. This chain connects TRBV5-8 to TRBJ2-3; unclear D gene. The length of the CDR3 is 12 residues. Germline-derived CDR1 and CDR2 are SGHTS and YDEGEE. The V end was cut by 10 bases, the J end by 6 bases, with 15 bases between. The CDR3 region is CAGGTRTDTQYF. CDR3 coding DNA: TGTGCCGGTGGTACTCGTACCGATACGCAGTATTTT. Filled out from reference TRBV5-8 and TRBJ2-3, the complete variable domain reads EAGVTQSPTHLIKTRGQQATLRCSPISGHTSVYWYQQALGLGLQFLLWYDEGEERNRGNFPPRFSGRQFPNYSSELNVNALELEDSALYLCAGGTRTDTQYFGPGTRLTVL.

Comment on this clone: This sample includes further DNA sequences coding for the same CDR3. The rearrangement joins TRBV18 to TRBJ2-7; 8 bases line up with TRBD1. The CDR3 loop spans 14 amino acids. V shed 3 bases and J 4 bases; nucleotides not matched to a gene: 5. The V gene's germline CDR1 is KGHSH and CDR2 LQKENI. CDR3 nucleotides: TGTGCCAGCTCACCGCGGACAGGGCCGTACGAGCAGTACTTC. Translated: CASSPRTGPYEQYF.

The table lists this clone with a few counts. The rearrangement links TRBV6-5 to TRBJ2-5; D is perhaps TRBD2 (5 bases). The CDR3 totals 12 residues. Per germline, CDR1 MNHEY and CDR2 SVGAGI. Trimming left V 6 bases short and J 5 bases short, with 10 bases between. CDR3 sequence (DNA): TGTGCCAGCAGGGGCGGGCATGAGACCCAGTACTTC. Translating gives CASRGGHETQYF.

This clone was counted between two and nine times. The chain combines TRBV18 with TRBJ1-5; D is unclear. CDR1 and CDR2 from the germline V gene are KGHSH and LQKENI. The CDR3 has 13 amino acids. Trimming cost V 4 bases and J 4 bases, with 8 bases left between them. CDR3 DNA sequence: TGTGCCAGCTCACTCATACCGAATCAGCCCCAGCATTTT. Translating it yields CASSLIPNQPQHF.

J is TRBJ1-5 and V is TRBV4-1; TRBD1 might be the D (5 bases). Germline CDR1 and CDR2: MGHRA and YSYEKL. V lost 7 bases, J lost 2 bases, and 15 bases lay in between. CDR3 size: 15 residues. The CDR3 region has the DNA TGCGCCAGCAAACTGGGGGTTTTGGGCAATCAGCCCCAGCATTTT. This sequence encodes CASKLGVLGNQPQHF.

The genes are TRBV5-1 and TRBJ2-2, with D possibly called TRBD1 or TRBD2 (5 bases each). The CDR3 loop spans 16 amino acids. Trimming stripped 3 bases from V and 0 bases from J, with 12 bases between. CDR1 and CDR2 (germline): SGHRS, YFSETQ. CDR3 bases: TGCGCCAGCAGCTCCGGGGCGGCCTCGAACACCGGGGAGCTGTTTTTT. Translating it yields CASSSGAASNTGELFF.

The V and J genes are TRBV7-9 and TRBJ2-7, with 11 bases that match TRBD1. Unmatched junction bases numbered 8, after V lost 3 bases and J lost 7 bases. The CDR3 spans 15 residues. Germline V CDR1 and CDR2: SEHNR, FQNEAQ (reference sequence). The DNA of the CDR3 is TGTGCCAGCAGCTTTCTCGGGACAGGGGGATGGGAGCAGTACTTC. This codes for CASSFLGTGGWEQYF.

This clone was seen a few times. The chain is built from TRBV5-1 and TRBJ2-2, with D perhaps being TRBD1 or TRBD2 (5 bases each). The ends were cut back, 4 bases at V and 1 base at J, with 11 bases in the middle. The CDR3 sequence is 15 residues long. In germline, CDR1 is SGHRS, CDR2 YFSETQ. The CDR3 DNA reads TGCGCCAGCAGCCCGGGGACGGGGAACACCGGGGAGCTGTTTTTT. Its translation is CASSPGTGNTGELFF.

The chain uses TRBV11-2 and TRBJ2-7, with D unclear. The CDR3 has 14 amino acids. CDR1 and CDR2 (germline): SGHAT, FQNNGV. Trimming removed 5 bases at V and 2 bases at J, with 13 bases between. The CDR3: CASSPMAIAYEQYF. CDR3 coding DNA: TGTGCCAGCAGCCCAATGGCCATCGCCTACGAGCAGTACTTC.

The CDR3, as DNA: TGTGCCAGCAGTGATCCCCGGACAGGGGGGATCTATGGCTACACCTTC. It specifies CASSDPRTGGIYGYTF. The chain couples TRBV25-1 to TRBJ1-2; TRBD1 agrees at 10 bases. From germline, CDR1 is MGHDK and CDR2 SYGVNS. Trimming at V came to 3 bases and at J to 4 bases, leaving 8 bases not matched to a gene. The CDR3 is made up of 16 amino acids.

About this clone: Other DNA sequences in the sample encode the same CDR3. The chain employs TRBV14 and TRBJ2-7; D is unclear. Trimming cost V 3 bases and J 4 bases, with 4 bases left between them. The CDR3 is 11 residues long. Germline assignment: CDR1 SGHDN and CDR2 FVKESK. The DNA for the CDR3 is TGTGCCAGCAGCCAGGCTTACGAGCAGTACTTC. Amino acid sequence: CASSQAYEQYF.

This sequence joins TRBV7-2 and TRBJ2-1; TRBD2 matches 10 bases. CDR1 is SGHTA and CDR2 is FQGNSA in the germline V gene. This CDR3 is built from 15 residues. V was pared by 5 bases and J by 7 bases, with 8 bases of the junction left unmatched. The CDR3 DNA follows: TGTGCCAGCAGCCCCCCAGCGGGAGGGACGAATGAGCAGTTCTTC. This gives the protein CASSPPAGGTNEQFF.

Points on this clone: Different DNA sequences within this sample yield the same CDR3. The chain uses TRBV30 and TRBJ1-1; D is perhaps TRBD1 (5 bases). V was clipped by 2 bases and J by 3 bases, with 10 bases between them. The CDR3 runs 13 residues. The germline V gene encodes CDR1 GTSNPN and CDR2 SVGIG (reference sequence). Here the CDR3 DNA reads TGTGCCTGGAGTTTACAAGGGGACACTGAAGCTTTCTTT. Encoded protein: CAWSLQGDTEAFF.

The chain joins TRBV2 to TRBJ1-2; no clear D gene. CDR3 length equals 12 residues. V gave up 4 bases and J gave up 8 bases, with 11 bases separating them. Germline V gene data show CDR1 as SNHLY and CDR2 as FYNNEI. The CDR3 protein is CASSGQREGYTF. As DNA, the CDR3 is TGTGCCAGCAGTGGACAACGCGAGGGCTACACCTTC. Variable domain in full (rest from reference TRBV2 and TRBJ1-2): EPEVTQTPSHQVTQMGQEVILRCVPISNHLYFYWYRQILGQKVEFLVSFYNNEISEKSEIFDDQFSVERPDGSNFTLKIRSTKLEDSAMYFCASSGQREGYTFGSGTRLTVV.

The gene calls are TRBV7-9 and TRBJ1-1; D is perhaps TRBD1 (6 bases). This CDR3 is 15 amino acids long. V lost 4 bases, J lost 12 bases, and 24 bases lay in between. Germline loops: CDR1 SEHNR, CDR2 FQNEAQ (reference sequence). CDR3 in amino acids: CASSSFPGQGRGSFF. CDR3 nucleotide sequence: TGTGCCAGCAGCTCATTCCCCGGGCAGGGGAGGGGATCTTTCTTT.

The gene calls are TRBV7-9 and TRBJ1-1; tentative D call: TRBD1 (5 bases). Germline V gene data show CDR1 as SEHNR and CDR2 as FQNEAQ (reference sequence). The CDR3 totals 14 residues. With 7 bases removed from V and 1 base from J, the gap between germline ends came to 13 bases. The CDR3 here is CASTKQVPNTEAFF. The CDR3 DNA reads TGTGCCAGCACGAAACAGGTGCCGAACACTGAAGCTTTCTTT.

The V and J genes are TRBV11-2 and TRBJ2-2; 13 positions match TRBD2. Germline V CDR1 and CDR2: SGHAT, FQNNGV. CDR3 length equals 17 residues. The trim removed 5 bases at V and 1 base at J, leaving 4 bases unmatched. CDR3: CASSPRLAGGNTGELFF. The CDR3 nucleotides read TGTGCCAGCAGCCCGCGACTAGCGGGAGGGAACACCGGGGAGCTGTTTTTT.

The genes are TRBV19 and TRBJ1-1, with 8 bases aligning to TRBD1. CDR3 length equals 13 residues. Trimming at V came to 8 bases and at J to 3 bases, leaving 5 bases not matched to a gene. The germline V gene encodes CDR1 LNHDA and CDR2 SQIVND (reference sequence). The CDR3 DNA reads TGTGCCAGTTGGACAGGGACCGACACTGAAGCTTTCTTT. Translation: CASWTGTDTEAFF.

This clone was counted between two and nine times. The rearrangement links TRBV5-4 to TRBJ2-1; 7 bases fit TRBD1. The V and J ends lost 3 bases and 5 bases, in that order; junction bases with no gene match: 2. The V gene's germline CDR1 is SGHNT and CDR2 YYREEE (reference sequence). The CDR3 is 13 residues long. The CDR3 region has the DNA TGTGCCAGCAGCTGGGGACAGCACAATGAGCAGTTCTTC. Encoded protein: CASSWGQHNEQFF.

This clone was picked up a small number of times. The rearrangement uses TRBV6-5 and TRBJ2-6; no reliable D call. V lost 3 bases and J 2 bases, leaving 8 bases between the germline ends. The CDR3 sequence is 15 residues long. CDR1 MNHEY and CDR2 SVGAGI come from the germline V gene. The chain's CDR3 is CASSYSVAGANVLTF. CDR3 DNA sequence: TGTGCCAGCAGTTATTCGGTAGCTGGGGCCAACGTCCTGACTTTC.

This clone was counted between two and nine times. The genes are TRBV29-1 and TRBJ1-2, with D possibly matching TRBD1 (6 bases). Trimming removed 6 bases from V and 4 bases from J, with 15 bases in between. The germline V gene encodes CDR1 SQVTM and CDR2 ANQGSEA. The CDR3 is made up of 13 amino acids. The CDR3 region is CSVIQGRGYGYTF. The DNA for the CDR3 is TGCAGCGTCATACAGGGTCGGGGCTATGGCTACACCTTC.

The V gene is TRBV28, the J gene TRBJ2-6; 7 nucleotides align to TRBD1. Germline CDR1 reads MDHEN; CDR2 reads SYDVKM. Trimming at V came to 7 bases and at J to 4 bases, leaving 16 bases not matched to a gene. This CDR3 comprises 18 residues. The CDR3 reads CASTIDRVPVRGANVLTF. CDR3 in DNA: TGTGCCAGCACCATTGACAGGGTTCCCGTTCGGGGGGCCAACGTCCTGACTTTC.

The V call is TRBV15, the J call TRBJ2-7; either TRBD1 or TRBD2 may supply D (5 bases each). This CDR3 comprises 13 residues. Germline-derived CDR1 and CDR2 are LNHNV and YYDKDF (reference sequence). Trimming stripped 0 bases from V and 9 bases from J, with 12 bases between. The CDR3 sequence is CATSRDTWDGQYF. The CDR3, as DNA: TGTGCCACCAGCAGAGATACCTGGGACGGGCAGTACTTC. Full variable domain (outside the CDR3, taken from reference TRBV15 and TRBJ2-7): DAMVIQNPRYQVTQFGKPVTLSCSQTLNHNVMYWYQQKSSQAPKLLFHYYDKDFNNEADTPDNFQSRRPNTSFCFLDIRSPGLGDTAMYLCATSRDTWDGQYFGPGTRLTVT.

This clone has a handful of counts. The J gene is TRBJ1-5, the V gene TRBV6-6; D gene uncertain. The germline V gene encodes CDR1 MNHNY and CDR2 SVGAGI (reference sequence). The CDR3 has 13 amino acids. V was clipped by 4 bases and J by 4 bases, with 8 bases between them. Here the CDR3 DNA reads TGTGCCAGCAGTTCCGATCCGAATCAGCCCCAGCATTTT. Translated, it gives CASSSDPNQPQHF.

There are a few counts of this clone. This chain joins TRBV7-2 and TRBJ2-2, with 7 bases identical to TRBD2. Trimming at V came to 7 bases and at J to 5 bases, leaving 13 bases not matched to a gene. Germline CDR1 SGHTA, CDR2 FQGNSA. The CDR3 covers 16 residues. The CDR3 loop reads CASTLAAGVRTGELFF. CDR3 nucleotide sequence: TGTGCCAGCACCCTGGCGGCGGGAGTCCGAACCGGGGAGCTGTTTTTT.